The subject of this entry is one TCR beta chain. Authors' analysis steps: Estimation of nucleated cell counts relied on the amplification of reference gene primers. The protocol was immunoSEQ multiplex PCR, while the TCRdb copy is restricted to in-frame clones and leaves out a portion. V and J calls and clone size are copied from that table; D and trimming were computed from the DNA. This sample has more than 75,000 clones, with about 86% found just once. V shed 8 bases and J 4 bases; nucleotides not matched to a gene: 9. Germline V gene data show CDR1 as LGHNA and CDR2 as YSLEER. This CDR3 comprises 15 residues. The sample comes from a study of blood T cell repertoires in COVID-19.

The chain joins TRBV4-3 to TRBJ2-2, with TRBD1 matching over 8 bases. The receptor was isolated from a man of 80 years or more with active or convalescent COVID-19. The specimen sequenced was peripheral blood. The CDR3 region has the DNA TGCGCCAGCCGATCGGGGACAGGTCGCACCGGGGAGCTGTTTTTT. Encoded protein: CASRSGTGRTGELFF.